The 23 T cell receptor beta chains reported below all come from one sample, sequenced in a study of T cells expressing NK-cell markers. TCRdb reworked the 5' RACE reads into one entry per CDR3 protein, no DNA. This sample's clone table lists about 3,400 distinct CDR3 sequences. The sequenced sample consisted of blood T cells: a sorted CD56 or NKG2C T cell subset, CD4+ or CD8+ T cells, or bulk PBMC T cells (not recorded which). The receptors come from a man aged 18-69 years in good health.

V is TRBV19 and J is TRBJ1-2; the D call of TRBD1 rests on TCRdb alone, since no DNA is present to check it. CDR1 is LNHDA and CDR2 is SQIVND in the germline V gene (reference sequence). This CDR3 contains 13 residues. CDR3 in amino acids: CASSPQGFYGYTF.

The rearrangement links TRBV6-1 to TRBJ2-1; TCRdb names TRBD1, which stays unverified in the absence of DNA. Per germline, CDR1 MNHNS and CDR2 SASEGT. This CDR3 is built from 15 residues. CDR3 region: CASRTDRRDYNEQFF.

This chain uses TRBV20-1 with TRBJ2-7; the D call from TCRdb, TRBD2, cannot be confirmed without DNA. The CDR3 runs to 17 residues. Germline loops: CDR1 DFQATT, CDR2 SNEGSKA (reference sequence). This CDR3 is CSARGGGPGLIYYEQYF.

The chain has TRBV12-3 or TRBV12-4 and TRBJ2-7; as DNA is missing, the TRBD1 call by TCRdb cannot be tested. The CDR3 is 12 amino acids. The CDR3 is CASSQGGGYRYF.

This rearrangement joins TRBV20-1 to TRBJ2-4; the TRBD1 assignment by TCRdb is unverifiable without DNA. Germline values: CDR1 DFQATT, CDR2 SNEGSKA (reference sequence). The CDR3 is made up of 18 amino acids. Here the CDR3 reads CSAPRGGAVQRAKNIQYF.

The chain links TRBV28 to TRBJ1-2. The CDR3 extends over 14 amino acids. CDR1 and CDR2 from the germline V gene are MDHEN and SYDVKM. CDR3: CASSPPSRGGGYTF.

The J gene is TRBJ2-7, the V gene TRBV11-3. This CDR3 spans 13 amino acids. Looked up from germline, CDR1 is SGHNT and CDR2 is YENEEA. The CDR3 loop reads CASIYTEAYEQYF.

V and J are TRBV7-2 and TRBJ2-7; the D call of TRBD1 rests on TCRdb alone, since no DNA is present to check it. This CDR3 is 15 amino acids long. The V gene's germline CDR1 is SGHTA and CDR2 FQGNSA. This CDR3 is CASSPTTGTIYEQYF.

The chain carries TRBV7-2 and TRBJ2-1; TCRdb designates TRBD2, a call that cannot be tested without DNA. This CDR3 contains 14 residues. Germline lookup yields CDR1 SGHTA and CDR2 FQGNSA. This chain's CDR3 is CASSLIWENNEQFF.

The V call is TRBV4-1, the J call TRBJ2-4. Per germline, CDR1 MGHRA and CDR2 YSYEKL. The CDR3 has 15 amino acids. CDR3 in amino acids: CASSHDSDPKNIQYF.

CDR3 residues: CSATRRQQETQYF. The V call is TRBV20-1, the J call TRBJ2-5; TCRdb lists TRBD1, though no DNA is available to test this call. The germline V gene encodes CDR1 DFQATT and CDR2 SNEGSKA (reference sequence). This CDR3 region has 13 residues.

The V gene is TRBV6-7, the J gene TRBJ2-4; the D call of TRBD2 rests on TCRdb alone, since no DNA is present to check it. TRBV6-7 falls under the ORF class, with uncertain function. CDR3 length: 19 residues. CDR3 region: CASSYSLYTSGLAKNIQYF.

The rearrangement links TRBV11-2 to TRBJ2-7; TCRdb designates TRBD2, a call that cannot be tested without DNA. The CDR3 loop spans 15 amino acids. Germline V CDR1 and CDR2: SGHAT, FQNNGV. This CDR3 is CASSPTSGVRYEQYF.

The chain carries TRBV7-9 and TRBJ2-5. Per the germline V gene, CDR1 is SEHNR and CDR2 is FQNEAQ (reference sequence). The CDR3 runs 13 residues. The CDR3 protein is CASSVENQETQYF.

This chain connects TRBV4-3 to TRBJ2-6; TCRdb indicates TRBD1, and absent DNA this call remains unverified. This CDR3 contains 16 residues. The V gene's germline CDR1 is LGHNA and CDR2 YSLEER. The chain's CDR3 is CASSQDRGSGANVLTF.

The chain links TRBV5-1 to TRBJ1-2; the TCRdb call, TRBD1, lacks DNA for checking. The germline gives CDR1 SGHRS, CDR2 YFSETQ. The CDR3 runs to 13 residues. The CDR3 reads CASSLEQGYGYTF. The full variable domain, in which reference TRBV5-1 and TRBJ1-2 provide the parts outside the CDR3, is KAGVTQTPRYLIKTRGQQVTLSCSPISGHRSVSWYQQTPGQGLQFLFEYFSETQRNKGNFPGRFSGRQFSNSRSEMNVSTLELGDSALYLCASSLEQGYGYTFGSGTRLTVV.

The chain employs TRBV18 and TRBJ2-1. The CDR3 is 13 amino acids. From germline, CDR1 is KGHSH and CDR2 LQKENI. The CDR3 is CASSPPMDNEQFF.

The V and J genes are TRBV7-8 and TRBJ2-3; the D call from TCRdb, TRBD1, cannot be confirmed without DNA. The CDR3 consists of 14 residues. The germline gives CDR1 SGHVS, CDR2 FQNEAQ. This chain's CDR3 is CASSLEGHADTQYF. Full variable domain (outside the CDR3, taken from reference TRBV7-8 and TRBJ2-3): GAGVSQSPRYKVAKRGQDVALRCDPISGHVSLFWYQQALGQGPEFLTYFQNEAQLDKSGLPSDRFFAERPEGSVSTLKIQRTQQEDSAVYLCASSLEGHADTQYFGPGTRLTVL.

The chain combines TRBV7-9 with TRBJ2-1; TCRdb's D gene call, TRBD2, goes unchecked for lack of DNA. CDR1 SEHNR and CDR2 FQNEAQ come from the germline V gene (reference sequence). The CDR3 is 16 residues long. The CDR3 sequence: CASSPGMASSRNEQFF.

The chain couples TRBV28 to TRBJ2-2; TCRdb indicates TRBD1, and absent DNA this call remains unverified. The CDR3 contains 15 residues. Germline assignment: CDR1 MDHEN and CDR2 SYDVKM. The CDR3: CASSLTGGAAGELFF.

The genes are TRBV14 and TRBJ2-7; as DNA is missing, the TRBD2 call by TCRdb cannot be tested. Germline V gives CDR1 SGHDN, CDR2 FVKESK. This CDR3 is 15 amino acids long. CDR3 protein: CASSPVGREGYEQYF.

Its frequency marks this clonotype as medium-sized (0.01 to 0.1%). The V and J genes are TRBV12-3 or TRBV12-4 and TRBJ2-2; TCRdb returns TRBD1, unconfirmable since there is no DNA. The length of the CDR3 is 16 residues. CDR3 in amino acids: CASSFRVGGVAGELFF.

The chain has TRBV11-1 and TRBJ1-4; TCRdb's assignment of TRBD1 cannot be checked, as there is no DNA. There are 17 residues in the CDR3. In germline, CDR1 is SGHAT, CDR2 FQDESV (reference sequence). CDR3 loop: CASSEGVGGATNEKLFF. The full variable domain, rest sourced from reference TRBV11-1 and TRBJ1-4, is EAEVAQSPRYKITEKSQAVAFWCDPISGHATLYWYRQILGQGPELLVQFQDESVVDDSQLPKDRFSAERLKGVDSTLKIQPAELGDSAMYLCASSEGVGGATNEKLFFGSGTQLSVL.